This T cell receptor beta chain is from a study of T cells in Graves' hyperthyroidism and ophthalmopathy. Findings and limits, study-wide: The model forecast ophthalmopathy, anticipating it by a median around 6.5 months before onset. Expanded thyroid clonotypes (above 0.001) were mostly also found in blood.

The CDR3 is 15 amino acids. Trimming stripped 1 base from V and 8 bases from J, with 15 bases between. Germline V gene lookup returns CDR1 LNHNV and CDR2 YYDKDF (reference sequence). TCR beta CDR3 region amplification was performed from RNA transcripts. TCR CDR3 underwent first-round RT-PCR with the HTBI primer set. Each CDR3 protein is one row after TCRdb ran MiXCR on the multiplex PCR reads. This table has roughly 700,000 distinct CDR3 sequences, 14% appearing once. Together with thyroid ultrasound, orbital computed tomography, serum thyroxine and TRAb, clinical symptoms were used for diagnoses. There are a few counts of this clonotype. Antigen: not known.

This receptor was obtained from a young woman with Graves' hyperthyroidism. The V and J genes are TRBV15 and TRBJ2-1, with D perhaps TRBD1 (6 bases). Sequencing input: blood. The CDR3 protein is CATSRGNLDSHEQFF. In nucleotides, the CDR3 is TGTGCCACCAGCAGAGGTAACTTGGACAGCCATGAGCAGTTCTTC.